The 26 T cell receptor beta chains below all came from one sample that was sequenced in a study of blood T cell repertoires in COVID-19. Profiling relied on immunoSEQ multiplex PCR, and the TCRdb table lists in-frame clones only, not all of them. Of about 200,000 clones listed, about 84% are singletons. Sequenced material: PBMCs or T cells enriched from blood (not recorded which). These receptors all stem from a man in his forties with acute COVID-19.

The chain links TRBV5-4 to TRBJ2-3, with a possible D match to TRBD2 (5 bases). CDR1 SGHNT and CDR2 YYREEE come from the germline V gene (reference sequence). This CDR3 is 16 amino acids long. The V end was cut by 1 base, the J end by 1 base, with 13 bases between. The CDR3 loop reads CASSLRVAGGTDTQYF. The CDR3 nucleotides read TGTGCCAGCAGCTTGCGTGTCGCGGGTGGCACAGATACGCAGTATTTT.

The V and J genes are TRBV5-1 and TRBJ2-1; 8 bases fit TRBD2. Trimming removed 6 bases from V and 2 bases from J; junction bases left unmatched: 4. CDR1 and CDR2 from the germline V gene are SGHRS and YFSETQ. This CDR3 comprises 14 residues. The CDR3 loop is CASNSLAAYNEQFF. CDR3 DNA: TGCGCCAGCAACTCACTAGCGGCCTACAATGAGCAGTTCTTC. Filled out from reference TRBV5-1 and TRBJ2-1, the complete variable domain reads KAGVTQTPRYLIKTRGQQVTLSCSPISGHRSVSWYQQTPGQGLQFLFEYFSETQRNKGNFPGRFSGRQFSNSRSEMNVSTLELGDSALYLCASNSLAAYNEQFFGPGTRLTVL.

V usage is TRBV7-6 and J usage is TRBJ2-1, with 10 bases matching TRBD2. The germline V gene encodes CDR1 SGHVS and CDR2 FNYEAQ. With 6 bases clipped from V and 5 bases from J, the junction kept 7 bases outside the gene matches. This CDR3 spans 15 amino acids. For the CDR3, the DNA is TGTGCCAGCAGTTCTGCACTAGCGGGACACAATGAGCAGTTCTTC. Amino acids: CASSSALAGHNEQFF.

The CDR3 DNA is TGTGCCAGTAGTTCGTCCCCACTAGCGTTTTCCTACAATGAGCAGTTCTTC. Translating it yields CASSSSPLAFSYNEQFF. The chain employs TRBV19 and TRBJ2-1, with TRBD2 matching over 7 bases. The V gene end was trimmed by 5 bases and the J gene end by 1 base; junction bases not matched to a gene: 11. Germline values: CDR1 LNHDA, CDR2 SQIVND (reference sequence). CDR3 length equals 17 residues.

J is TRBJ2-2 and V is TRBV2, with D perhaps TRBD1 (5 bases). Germline assignment: CDR1 SNHLY and CDR2 FYNNEI. This CDR3 contains 17 residues. V dropped 8 bases and J dropped 0 bases, with 19 bases sitting between them. The CDR3 DNA is TGTGCCAGCCTGGCAGAAGGGGTGCTGTCGAACACCGGGGAGCTGTTTTTT. Translation: CASLAEGVLSNTGELFF. Using reference TRBV2 and TRBJ2-2 for the parts outside the CDR3, the full variable domain is EPEVTQTPSHQVTQMGQEVILRCVPISNHLYFYWYRQILGQKVEFLVSFYNNEISEKSEIFDDQFSVERPDGSNFTLKIRSTKLEDSAMYFCASLAEGVLSNTGELFFGEGSRLTVL.

The chain has TRBV6-5 and TRBJ2-7, with TRBD2 matching 12 bases. Germline lookup yields CDR1 MNHEY and CDR2 SVGAGI. The CDR3 totals 16 residues. V lost 2 bases, J lost 2 bases, and 4 bases stayed unmatched. The CDR3 is CASSYAGLAGPYEQYF. CDR3 DNA: TGTGCCAGCAGTTACGCCGGACTAGCGGGACCCTACGAGCAGTACTTC.

This chain joins TRBV4-1 and TRBJ2-2, with 9 bases matching TRBD2. CDR3 length: 19 residues. V lost 0 bases and J lost 4; bases outside the gene matches: 12. Germline V gene lookup returns CDR1 MGHRA and CDR2 YSYEKL. This CDR3 is CASSQDSVGLAGFTGELFF. As DNA, the CDR3 is TGCGCCAGCAGCCAAGATTCGGTTGGTCTAGCGGGATTCACCGGGGAGCTGTTTTTT.

The J gene is TRBJ1-4, the V gene TRBV5-6; D is possibly TRBD1 (5 bases). Deletions cut 4 bases from V and 10 bases from J, with 17 bases between. The V gene's germline CDR1 is SGHDT and CDR2 YYEEEE. The CDR3 spans 14 residues. This CDR3 is CASSGRALKGKLFF. The CDR3 nucleotides are TGTGCCAGCAGCGGCAGGGCCCTTAAGGGAAAACTGTTTTTT.

J is TRBJ2-7 and V is TRBV7-9; 8 nucleotides match TRBD1. CDR3 length equals 16 residues. Germline assignment: CDR1 SEHNR and CDR2 FQNEAQ (reference sequence). V dropped 2 bases and J dropped 2; count of bases not matched to a gene: 8. The CDR3 DNA follows: TGTGCCAGCAGCTTAAGACCTCGGACAGGGACCTACGAGCAGTACTTC. Its translation is CASSLRPRTGTYEQYF. The full variable domain, rest sourced from reference TRBV7-9 and TRBJ2-7, is DTGVSQNPRHKITKRGQNVTFRCDPISEHNRLYWYRQTLGQGPEFLTYFQNEAQLEKSRLLSDRFSAERPKGSFSTLEIQRTEQGDSAMYLCASSLRPRTGTYEQYFGPGTRLTVT.

The chain carries TRBV7-6 and TRBJ2-1; 10 bases are a match to TRBD2. CDR3 length equals 16 residues. Unmatched junction bases numbered 11, after V lost 3 bases and J lost 9 bases. Germline V gene lookup returns CDR1 SGHVS and CDR2 FNYEAQ. This CDR3 reads CASSLVSLAGVSEQFF. The CDR3 bases are TGTGCCAGCAGCTTGGTCAGCCTAGCGGGAGTAAGTGAGCAGTTCTTC.

The chain employs TRBV9 and TRBJ1-6, with D unresolved. The germline V gene has CDR1 SGDLS and CDR2 YYNGEE. The CDR3 length is 14 residues. V was pared by 1 base and J by 8 bases, with 10 bases between. The CDR3 protein is CASSVQSSDSPLHF. The CDR3 DNA reads as TGTGCCAGCAGCGTACAATCGTCGGATTCACCCCTCCACTTT.

The chain uses TRBV7-8 and TRBJ2-1, with 7 bases aligning to TRBD2. CDR1 is SGHVS and CDR2 is FQNEAQ in the germline V gene. CDR3 size: 11 residues. The V gene end was trimmed by 8 bases and the J gene end by 13 bases; junction bases not matched to a gene: 8. CDR3 sequence: CASGRELTQFF. The CDR3 region has the DNA TGTGCCAGCGGGAGGGAGCTGACCCAGTTCTTC.

CDR3: CASSILAGDTGELFF. The CDR3, as DNA: TGTGCCAGTAGTATCTTAGCGGGAGACACCGGGGAGCTGTTTTTT. The chain links TRBV19 to TRBJ2-2, with 9 bases that match TRBD2. Germline V gives CDR1 LNHDA, CDR2 SQIVND (reference sequence). V shed 3 bases and J 3 bases; nucleotides not matched to a gene: 2. This CDR3 comprises 15 residues. Full variable domain (rest looked up from reference TRBV19 and TRBJ2-2): DGGITQSPKYLFRKEGQNVTLSCEQNLNHDAMYWYRQDPGQGLRLIYYSQIVNDFQKGDIAEGYSVSREKKESFPLTVTSAQKNPTAFYLCASSILAGDTGELFFGEGSRLTVL.

This clone has a handful of counts. The chain has TRBV19 and TRBJ1-2, with a weak D call TRBD1 (5 bases). The CDR3 consists of 17 residues. Germline V gene sequence: CDR1 LNHDA, CDR2 SQIVND (reference sequence). V shed 3 bases and J shed 3 bases, with 20 bases lying between them. CDR3 protein: CASSITMDTPGDYGYTF. As DNA, the CDR3 is TGTGCCAGTAGTATTACTATGGACACCCCTGGGGACTATGGCTACACCTTC.

This rearrangement joins TRBV11-2 to TRBJ2-1; TRBD2 aligns across 9 bases. Per the germline V gene, CDR1 is SGHAT and CDR2 is FQNNGV. The CDR3 has 15 residues. The ends lost 7 bases at V and 7 bases at J; junction bases unmatched: 11. The CDR3 DNA reads TGTGCCAGCAACTCAGTAGCGGGAGTGAGGAATGAGCAGTTCTTC. It encodes CASNSVAGVRNEQFF.

This clone was recorded a few times. Other nucleotide sequences in the sample specify the same CDR3. The chain employs TRBV20-1 and TRBJ1-5, with unresolved D. The germline V gene has CDR1 DFQATT and CDR2 SNEGSKA (reference sequence). The CDR3 contains 11 residues. Trimming stripped 3 bases from V and 5 bases from J, with 5 bases between. DNA of the CDR3: TGCAGTGCTAGCCCCGATCAGCCCCAGCATTTT. This gives the protein CSASPDQPQHF.

This chain links TRBV19 with TRBJ1-5; a weak D match, TRBD1 (6 bases). The CDR3 loop spans 13 amino acids. The germline CDR1 and CDR2 sequences are LNHDA and SQIVND (reference sequence). V lost 8 bases and J 6 bases, leaving 14 bases between the germline ends. The CDR3 sequence: CASSIQGAQPQHF. CDR3 in DNA: TGTGCCAGTTCCATACAGGGCGCTCAGCCCCAGCATTTT.

The rearrangement joins TRBV7-9 to TRBJ2-7; the match to TRBD1 covers 7 bases. The V gene's germline CDR1 is SEHNR and CDR2 FQNEAQ (reference sequence). CDR3 length equals 15 residues. Trimming removed 3 bases from V and 2 bases from J; junction bases left unmatched: 7. CDR3 in DNA: TGTGCCAGCAGCTTTCGGACAGGTCGAGCCTACGAGCAGTACTTC. Protein product: CASSFRTGRAYEQYF. Variable domain in full (rest from reference TRBV7-9 and TRBJ2-7): DTGVSQNPRHKITKRGQNVTFRCDPISEHNRLYWYRQTLGQGPEFLTYFQNEAQLEKSRLLSDRFSAERPKGSFSTLEIQRTEQGDSAMYLCASSFRTGRAYEQYFGPGTRLTVT.

The genes are TRBV2 and TRBJ2-5, with D possibly being TRBD2 (6 bases). V shed 10 bases and J shed 4 bases, with 19 bases lying between them. Germline V gene lookup returns CDR1 SNHLY and CDR2 FYNNEI. The CDR3 sequence is 14 residues long. The CDR3 bases are TGTGCCACTCAAGAGGGGCTAGCGTCAGAGACCCAGTACTTC. Its translation is CATQEGLASETQYF.

The genes are TRBV3-1 (or the pseudogene TRBV3-2) and TRBJ1-1; TRBD1 aligns across 9 bases. V shed 3 bases and J 5 bases; nucleotides not matched to a gene: 4. Germline CDR1 is LGHDT and CDR2 is YNNKEL (reference sequence). This CDR3 region has 14 residues. CDR3 in amino acids: CASSQRDRETEAFF. The CDR3 DNA follows: TGTGCCAGCAGCCAGAGGGACAGGGAGACTGAAGCTTTCTTT.

This chain connects TRBV19 to TRBJ2-3; D is undetermined. Germline loops: CDR1 LNHDA, CDR2 SQIVND (reference sequence). The V end lost 7 bases, the J end lost 0 bases, and 11 bases lay between the germline ends. CDR3 length: 14 residues. CDR3 bases: TGTGCCAGTAAGAGTGGTTTGAGCACAGATACGCAGTATTTT. It translates to CASKSGLSTDTQYF.

A single count supports this clone. Mismatch with germline at one junction end may stem from a read error. CDR3 loop: CASSIESSTQPQHF. CDR3 in DNA: TGTGCCAGTAGCATAGAAAGTAGCACTCAGCCCCAGCATTTT. The chain links TRBV19 to TRBJ1-5; D gene ambiguous. The CDR3 extends over 14 amino acids. Germline CDR1 and CDR2: LNHDA and SQIVND (reference sequence).

The gene calls are TRBV7-2 and TRBJ2-7; D perhaps matches TRBD2 (6 bases). The CDR3 covers 16 residues. CDR1 is SGHTA, CDR2 FQGNSA, per germline. V was shortened by 5 bases and J by 2 bases, with 19 bases between the two germline ends. The CDR3, as DNA: TGTGCCAGCAGCCCTGACCGGGACTGGGGGACCTACGAGCAGTACTTC. This gives the protein CASSPDRDWGTYEQYF.

The rearrangement joins TRBV7-2 to TRBJ1-1, with a possible D match to TRBD1 (6 bases). Trimming removed 5 bases at V and 11 bases at J, with 18 bases between. Germline-derived CDR1 and CDR2 are SGHTA and FQGNSA. The CDR3 contains 13 residues. The CDR3 bases are TGTGCCAGCAGCCTAGGGGGGCCAATAGGGGCTTTCTTT. Its protein product is CASSLGGPIGAFF.

The chain is built from TRBV5-1 and TRBJ2-7; maybe TRBD1 (8 bases). The germline gives CDR1 SGHRS, CDR2 YFSETQ. The CDR3 covers 14 residues. V shed 6 bases and J shed 1 base, with 14 bases lying between them. The CDR3 nucleotides read TGCGCCAGCACCCAACAGGGGGGGTCCTACGAGCAGTACTTC. Protein sequence: CASTQQGGSYEQYF.

The chain couples TRBV27 to TRBJ1-2; tentative D call: TRBD1 (6 bases). V was shortened by 4 bases and J by 6 bases, with 15 bases between the two germline ends. The CDR3 has 14 residues. Germline V gene data show CDR1 as MNHEY and CDR2 as SMNVEV (reference sequence). The CDR3 coding sequence is TGTGCCAGCAGTTCTATTCTACAGGGCAATGGCTACACCTTC. Amino acids: CASSSILQGNGYTF.